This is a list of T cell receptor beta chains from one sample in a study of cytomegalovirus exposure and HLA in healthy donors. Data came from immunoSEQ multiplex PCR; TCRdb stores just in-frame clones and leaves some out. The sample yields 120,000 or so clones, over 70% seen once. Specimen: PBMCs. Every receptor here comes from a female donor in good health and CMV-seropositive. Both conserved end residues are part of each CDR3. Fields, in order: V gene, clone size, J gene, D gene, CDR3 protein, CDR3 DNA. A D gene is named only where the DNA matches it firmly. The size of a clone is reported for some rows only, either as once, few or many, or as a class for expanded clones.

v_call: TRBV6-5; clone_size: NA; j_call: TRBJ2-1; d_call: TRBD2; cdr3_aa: CASSLSGGGDNEQFF; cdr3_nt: TGTGCCAGCAGCCTTAGCGGGGGTGGAGACAATGAGCAGTTCTTC
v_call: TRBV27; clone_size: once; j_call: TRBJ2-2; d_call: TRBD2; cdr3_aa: CASSLSYAGRGGTGELFF; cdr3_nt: TGTGCCAGCAGTTTATCGTACGCAGGCCGCGGGGGCACCGGGGAGCTGTTTTTT
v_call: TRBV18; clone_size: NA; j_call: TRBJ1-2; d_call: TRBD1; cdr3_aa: CASSPSRGTGEGYTF; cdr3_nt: TGTGCCAGCTCACCAAGCCGGGGGACAGGGGAAGGCTACACCTTC
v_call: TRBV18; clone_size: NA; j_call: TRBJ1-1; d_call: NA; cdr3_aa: CASSPLAGEGTEAFF; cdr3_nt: TGTGCCAGCTCACCACTTGCGGGGGAGGGTACTGAAGCTTTCTTT
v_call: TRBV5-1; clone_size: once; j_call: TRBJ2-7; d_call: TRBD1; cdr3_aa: CASSGTGIWYEQYF; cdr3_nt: TGCGCCAGCAGCGGGACAGGGATCTGGTACGAGCAGTACTTC
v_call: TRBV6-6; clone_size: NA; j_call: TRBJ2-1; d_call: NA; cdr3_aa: CASSPRDEQFF; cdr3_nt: TGTGCCAGCAGTCCCCGAGATGAGCAGTTCTTC
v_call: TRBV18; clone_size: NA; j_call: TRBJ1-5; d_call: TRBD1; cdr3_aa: CASSARQGGNQPQHF; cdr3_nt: TGTGCCAGCTCCGCGAGACAGGGAGGCAATCAGCCCCAGCATTTT
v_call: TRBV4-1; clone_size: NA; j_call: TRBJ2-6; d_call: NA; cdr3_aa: CASSQWASGANVLTF; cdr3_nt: TGCGCCAGCAGCCAATGGGCCTCTGGGGCCAACGTCCTGACTTTC
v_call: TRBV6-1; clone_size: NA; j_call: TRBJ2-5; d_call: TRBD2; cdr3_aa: CASSVGPSGGQETQYF; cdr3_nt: TGTGCCAGCAGTGTCGGTCCTAGCGGGGGCCAAGAGACCCAGTACTTC
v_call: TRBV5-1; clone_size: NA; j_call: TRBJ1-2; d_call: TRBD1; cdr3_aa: CASSSQGTGDGYTF; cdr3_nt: TGCGCCAGCAGCTCTCAAGGGACAGGGGATGGCTACACCTTC
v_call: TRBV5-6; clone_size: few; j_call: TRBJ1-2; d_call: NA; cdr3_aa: CASSLGTTANYGYTF; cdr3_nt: TGTGCCAGCAGCCTAGGGACAACCGCTAACTATGGCTACACCTTC
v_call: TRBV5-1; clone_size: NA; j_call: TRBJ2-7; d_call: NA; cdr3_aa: CASSLTAGLYEQYF; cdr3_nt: TGCGCCAGCAGCTTGACGGCGGGGCTCTACGAGCAGTACTTC
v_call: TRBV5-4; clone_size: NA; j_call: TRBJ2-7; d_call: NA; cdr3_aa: CASSRGGGLYEQYF; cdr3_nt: TGTGCCAGCAGCCGGGGCGGGGGCCTCTACGAGCAGTACTTC
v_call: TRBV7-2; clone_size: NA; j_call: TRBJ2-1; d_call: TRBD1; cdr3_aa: CASTPGQGYNEQFF; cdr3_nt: TGTGCCAGCACTCCGGGACAGGGGTACAATGAGCAGTTCTTC
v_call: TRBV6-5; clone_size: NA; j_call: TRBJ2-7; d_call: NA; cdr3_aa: CASSRPAGSEQYF; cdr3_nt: TGTGCCAGCAGCCGCCCGGCAGGGTCCGAGCAGTACTTC
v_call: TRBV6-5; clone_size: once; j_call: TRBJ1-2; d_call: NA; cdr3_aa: CASRQPDYGYTF; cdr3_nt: TGTGCCAGCAGACAGCCAGACTATGGCTACACCTTC
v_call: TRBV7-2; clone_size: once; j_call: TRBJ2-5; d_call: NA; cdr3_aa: CASSQYTEETQYF; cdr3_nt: TGTGCCAGCAGTCAATACACAGAAGAGACCCAGTACTTC
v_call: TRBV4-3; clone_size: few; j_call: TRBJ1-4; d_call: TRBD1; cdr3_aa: CASSQEGQGFEKLFF; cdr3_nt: TGCGCCAGCAGCCAAGAGGGACAGGGGTTTGAAAAACTGTTTTTT
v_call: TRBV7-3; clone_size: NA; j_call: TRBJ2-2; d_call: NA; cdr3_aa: CASSLIVGVAGELFF; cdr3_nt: TGTGCCAGCAGCTTAATAGTAGGGGTGGCCGGGGAGCTGTTTTTT
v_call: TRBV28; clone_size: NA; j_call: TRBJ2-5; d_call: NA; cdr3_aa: CASSASGRMKTQYF; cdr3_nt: TGTGCCAGCAGTGCTAGTGGCCGGATGAAGACCCAGTACTTC
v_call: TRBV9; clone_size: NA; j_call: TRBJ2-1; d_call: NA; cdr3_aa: CASSQLAREQFF; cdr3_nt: TGTGCCAGCAGCCAATTAGCCCGGGAGCAGTTCTTC
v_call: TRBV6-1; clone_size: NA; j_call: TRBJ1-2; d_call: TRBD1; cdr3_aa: CASSSPPGQGSGYTF; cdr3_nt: TGTGCCAGCAGCTCCCCCCCGGGACAGGGATCTGGCTACACCTTC
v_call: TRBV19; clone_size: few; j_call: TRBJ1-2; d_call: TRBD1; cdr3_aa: CASSGTGFEYGYTF; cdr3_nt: TGTGCCAGTAGCGGGACAGGGTTCGAGTATGGCTACACCTTC
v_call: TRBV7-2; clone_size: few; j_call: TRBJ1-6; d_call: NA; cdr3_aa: CASSPQQGILGSPLHF; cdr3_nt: TGTGCCAGCAGCCCCCAACAGGGAATCTTAGGTTCACCCCTCCACTTT
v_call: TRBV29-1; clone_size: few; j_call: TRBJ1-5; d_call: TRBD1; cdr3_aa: CSVGTGGRQPQHF; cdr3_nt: TGCAGCGTTGGGACAGGGGGCCGGCAGCCCCAGCATTTT
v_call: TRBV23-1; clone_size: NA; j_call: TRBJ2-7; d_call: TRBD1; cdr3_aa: CATSGQGSYEQYF; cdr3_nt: TGCGCCACCTCGGGACAGGGTTCCTACGAGCAGTACTTC
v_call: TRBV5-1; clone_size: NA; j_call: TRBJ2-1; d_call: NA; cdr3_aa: CASSAPGTYNEQFF; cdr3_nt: TGCGCCAGCAGCGCACCAGGGACCTACAATGAGCAGTTCTTC
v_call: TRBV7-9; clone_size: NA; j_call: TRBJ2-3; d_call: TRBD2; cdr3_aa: CASSFLAGGTDTQYF; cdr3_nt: TGTGCCAGCAGCTTTCTCGCGGGGGGCACAGATACGCAGTATTTT
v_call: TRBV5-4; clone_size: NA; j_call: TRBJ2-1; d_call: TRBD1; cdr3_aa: CTDRGVLLNNEQFF; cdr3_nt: TGCACGGACAGGGGAGTCCTTTTGAACAATGAGCAGTTCTTC
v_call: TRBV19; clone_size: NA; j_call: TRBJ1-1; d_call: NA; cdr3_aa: CASSIIGGLNTEAFF; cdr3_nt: TGTGCCAGTAGTATTATCGGAGGGCTGAACACTGAAGCTTTCTTT
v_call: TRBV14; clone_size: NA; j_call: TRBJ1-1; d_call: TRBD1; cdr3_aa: CASSQAGTANTEAFF; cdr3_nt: TGTGCCAGCAGCCAAGCCGGGACAGCGAACACTGAAGCTTTCTTT
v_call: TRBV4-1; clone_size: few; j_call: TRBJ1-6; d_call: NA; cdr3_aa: CASSQDAGVGSPLHF; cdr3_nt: TGCGCCAGCAGCCAAGATGCGGGGGTCGGTTCACCCCTCCACTTT
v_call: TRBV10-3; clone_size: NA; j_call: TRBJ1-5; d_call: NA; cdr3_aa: CAISDLNQPQHF; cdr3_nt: TGTGCCATCAGTGACCTTAATCAGCCCCAGCATTTT
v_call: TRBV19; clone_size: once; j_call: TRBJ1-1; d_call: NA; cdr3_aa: CASSPHRDGAEAFF; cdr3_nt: TGTGCCAGTAGTCCTCACCGGGATGGGGCTGAAGCTTTCTTT
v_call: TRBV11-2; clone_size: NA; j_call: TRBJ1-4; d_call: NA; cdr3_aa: CASSLFREKLFF; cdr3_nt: TGTGCCAGCAGCTTATTCCGTGAAAAACTGTTTTTT
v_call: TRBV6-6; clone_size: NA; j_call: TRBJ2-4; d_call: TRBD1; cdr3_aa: CASSKSDRGQENIQYF; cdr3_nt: TGTGCCAGCAGCAAGAGCGACAGGGGGCAAGAAAACATTCAGTACTTC
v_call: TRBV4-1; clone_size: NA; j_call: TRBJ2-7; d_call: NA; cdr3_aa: CASSQERSIYEQYF; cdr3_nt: TGCGCCAGCAGCCAAGAAAGGAGTATCTACGAGCAGTACTTC
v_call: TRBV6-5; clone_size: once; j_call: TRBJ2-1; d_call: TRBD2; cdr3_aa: CASSGGYNEQFF; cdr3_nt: TGTGCCAGCAGCGGGGGGTACAATGAGCAGTTCTTC
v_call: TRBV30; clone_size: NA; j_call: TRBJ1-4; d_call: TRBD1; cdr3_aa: CAWSEQGEEKLFF; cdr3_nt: TGTGCCTGGAGTGAACAGGGGGAAGAAAAACTGTTTTTT
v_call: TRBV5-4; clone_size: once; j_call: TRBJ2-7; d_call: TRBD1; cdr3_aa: CASSLDQGAPYEQYF; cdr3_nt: TGTGCCAGCAGCTTGGACCAGGGGGCTCCCTACGAGCAGTACTTC
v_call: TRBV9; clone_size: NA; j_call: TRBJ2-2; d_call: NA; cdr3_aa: CASRVIGTTGELFF; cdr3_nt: TGTGCCAGCAGGGTAATAGGGACTACCGGGGAGCTGTTTTTT
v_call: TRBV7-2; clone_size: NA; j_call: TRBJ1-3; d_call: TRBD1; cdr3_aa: CASSSGQGASGNTIYF; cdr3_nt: TGTGCCAGCAGCTCGGGACAGGGGGCGTCTGGAAACACCATATATTTT
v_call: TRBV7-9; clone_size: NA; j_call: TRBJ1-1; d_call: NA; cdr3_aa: CASSLTGGAFF; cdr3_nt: TGTGCCAGCAGCTTAACGGGGGGAGCTTTCTTT
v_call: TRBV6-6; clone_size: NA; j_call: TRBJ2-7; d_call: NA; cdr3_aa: CASSSGDYEQYF; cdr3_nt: TGTGCCAGCAGTTCGGGGGACTACGAGCAGTACTTC
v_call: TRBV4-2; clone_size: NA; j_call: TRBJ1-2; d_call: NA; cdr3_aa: CASSQEASGERRGYTF; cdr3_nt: TGTGCCAGCAGCCAAGAGGCGAGCGGGGAGAGGAGGGGCTACACCTTC
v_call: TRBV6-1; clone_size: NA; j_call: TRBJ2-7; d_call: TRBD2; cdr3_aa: CAGGLAGGLSNEQYF; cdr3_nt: TGTGCCGGCGGACTAGCGGGGGGCCTTAGTAACGAGCAGTACTTC
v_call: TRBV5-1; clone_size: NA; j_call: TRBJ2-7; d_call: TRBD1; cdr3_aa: CASSLYVQGNEQYF; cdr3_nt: TGCGCCAGCAGCTTGTACGTACAGGGGAACGAGCAGTACTTC
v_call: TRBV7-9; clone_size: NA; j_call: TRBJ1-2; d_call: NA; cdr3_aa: CASSSGGWSGYTF; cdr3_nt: TGTGCCAGCAGCTCGGGGGGCTGGAGTGGCTACACCTTC
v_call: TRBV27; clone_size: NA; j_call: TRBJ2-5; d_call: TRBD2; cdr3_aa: CASRTRLLGGETQYF; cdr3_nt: TGTGCCAGCAGGACGAGACTCTTGGGGGGGGAGACCCAGTACTTC
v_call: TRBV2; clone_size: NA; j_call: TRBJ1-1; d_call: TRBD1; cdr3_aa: CARGDRRNTEAFF; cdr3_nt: TGTGCCAGGGGGGACAGGAGGAACACTGAAGCTTTCTTT
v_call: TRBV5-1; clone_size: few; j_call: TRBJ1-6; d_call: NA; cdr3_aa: CASSLAGTNNSPLHF; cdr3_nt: TGCGCCAGCAGCTTGGCAGGTACCAATAATTCACCCCTCCACTTT
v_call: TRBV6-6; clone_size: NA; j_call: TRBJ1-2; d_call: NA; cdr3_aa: CASRTGINYGYTF; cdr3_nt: TGTGCCAGCAGGACCGGGATAAACTATGGCTACACCTTC
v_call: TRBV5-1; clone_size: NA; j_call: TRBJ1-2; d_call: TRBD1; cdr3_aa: CASSLGDSLYGYTF; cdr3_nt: TGCGCCAGCAGCTTGGGGGACAGTCTCTATGGCTACACCTTC
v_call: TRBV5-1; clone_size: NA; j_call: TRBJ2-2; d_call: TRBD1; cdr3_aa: CASERGQGNTGELFF; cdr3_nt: TGCGCCAGCGAAAGGGGACAGGGGAACACCGGGGAGCTGTTTTTT